This T cell receptor (beta chain) stems from a study of cytomegalovirus exposure and HLA in healthy donors. Study conclusions and caveats: Among the CMV-associated chains, three were confirmed in vitro as specific for CMV antigens. Researchers counted around 180 TCR beta chains as cytomegalovirus-associated. Rare TCR sequences predominated, though certain public TCRs were found in many donors.

Among the 100 to 150 subjects of the validation cohort, separate from the roughly 650-subject first cohort, were the donors. The table came from immunoSEQ multiplex PCR; TCRdb's copy has only in-frame clones and leaves some out. In the table there are roughly 150,000 clones, roughly nine tenths of which are singletons. This clone was detected a few times. Its specificity is not known. This CDR3 contains 15 residues. V lost 3 bases, J lost 0 bases, and 9 bases lay in between. Looked up from germline, CDR1 is MRHNA and CDR2 is SNTAGT. Sample: PBMCs. The chain is built from TRBV6-4 and TRBJ2-1; possible D gene TRBD1, 6 bases. The TCR comes from a woman aged 18 to 35 in good health and CMV-seropositive. The CDR3 DNA sequence: TGTGCCAGCAGTGAGCGAGGGGGCTCCTACAATGAGCAGTTCTTC. It specifies CASSERGGSYNEQFF.